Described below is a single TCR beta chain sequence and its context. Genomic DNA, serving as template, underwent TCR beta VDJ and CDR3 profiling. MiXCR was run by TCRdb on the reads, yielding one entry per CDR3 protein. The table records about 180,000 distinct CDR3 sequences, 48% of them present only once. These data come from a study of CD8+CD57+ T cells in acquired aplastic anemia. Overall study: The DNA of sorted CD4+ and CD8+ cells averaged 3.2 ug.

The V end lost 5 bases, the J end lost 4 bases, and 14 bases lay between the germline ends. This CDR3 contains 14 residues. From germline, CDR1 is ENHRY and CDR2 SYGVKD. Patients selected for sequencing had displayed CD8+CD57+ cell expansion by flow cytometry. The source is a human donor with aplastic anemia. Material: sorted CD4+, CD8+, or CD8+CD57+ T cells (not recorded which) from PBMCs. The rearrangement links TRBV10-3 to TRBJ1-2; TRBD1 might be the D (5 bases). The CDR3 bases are TGTGCCATCAGTCTTCCGGGACCGAGCTATGGCTACACCTTC. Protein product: CAISLPGPSYGYTF.